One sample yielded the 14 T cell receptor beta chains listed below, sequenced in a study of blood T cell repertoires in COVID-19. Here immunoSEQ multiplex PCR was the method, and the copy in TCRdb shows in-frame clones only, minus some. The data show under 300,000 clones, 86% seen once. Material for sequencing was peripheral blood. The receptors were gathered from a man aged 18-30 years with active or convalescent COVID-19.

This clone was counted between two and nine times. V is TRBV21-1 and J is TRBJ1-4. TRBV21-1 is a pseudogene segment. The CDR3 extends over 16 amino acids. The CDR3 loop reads CASSDIIAGRREKLFF. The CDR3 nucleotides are TGTGCCAGCAGCGATATTATTGCGGGACGCCGTGAAAAACTGTTTTTT.

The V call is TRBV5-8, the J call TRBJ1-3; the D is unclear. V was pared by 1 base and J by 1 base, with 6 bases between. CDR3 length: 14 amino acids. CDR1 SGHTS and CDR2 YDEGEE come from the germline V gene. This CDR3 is CASSLRVSGNTIYF. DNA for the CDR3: TGTGCCAGCAGCTTGCGCGTATCTGGAAACACCATATATTTT.

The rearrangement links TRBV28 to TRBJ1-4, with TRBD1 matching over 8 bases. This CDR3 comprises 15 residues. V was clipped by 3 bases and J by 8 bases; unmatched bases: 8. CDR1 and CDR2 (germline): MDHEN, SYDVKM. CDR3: CASSFPTGEVEKLFF. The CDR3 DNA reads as TGTGCCAGCAGTTTTCCGACAGGGGAAGTGGAAAAACTGTTTTTT.

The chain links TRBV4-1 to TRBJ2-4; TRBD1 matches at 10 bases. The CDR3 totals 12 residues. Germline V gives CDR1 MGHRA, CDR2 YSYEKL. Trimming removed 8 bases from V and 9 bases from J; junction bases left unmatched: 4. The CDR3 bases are TGCGCCAGCGGACAGGGGGGGGCCATTCAGTACTTC. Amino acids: CASGQGGAIQYF.

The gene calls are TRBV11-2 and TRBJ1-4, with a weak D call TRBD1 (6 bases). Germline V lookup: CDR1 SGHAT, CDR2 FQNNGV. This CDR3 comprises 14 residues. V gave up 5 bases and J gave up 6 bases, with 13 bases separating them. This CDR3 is CASSPGVLYEKLFF. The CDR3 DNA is TGTGCCAGCAGCCCAGGGGTTTTATATGAAAAACTGTTTTTT.

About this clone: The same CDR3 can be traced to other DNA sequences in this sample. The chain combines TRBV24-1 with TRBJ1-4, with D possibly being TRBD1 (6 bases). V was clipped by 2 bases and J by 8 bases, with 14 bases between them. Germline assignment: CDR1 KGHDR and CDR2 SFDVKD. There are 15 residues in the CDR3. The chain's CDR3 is CATSDSQGGGEKLFF. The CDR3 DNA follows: TGTGCCACCAGTGATTCACAGGGCGGAGGCGAAAAACTGTTTTTT.

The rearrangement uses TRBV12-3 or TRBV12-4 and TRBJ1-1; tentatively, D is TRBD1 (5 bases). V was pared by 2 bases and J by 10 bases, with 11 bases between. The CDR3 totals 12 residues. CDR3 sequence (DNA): TGTGCCAGCAGTTTATCCCTAAGGGGAGCTTTCTTT. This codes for CASSLSLRGAFF.

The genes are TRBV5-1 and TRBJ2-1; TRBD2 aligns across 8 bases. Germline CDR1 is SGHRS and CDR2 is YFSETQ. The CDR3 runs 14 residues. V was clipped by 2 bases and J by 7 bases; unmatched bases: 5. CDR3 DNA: TGCGCCAGCAGCTTTAATAGCGGGGCGAATGAGCAGTTCTTC. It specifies CASSFNSGANEQFF.

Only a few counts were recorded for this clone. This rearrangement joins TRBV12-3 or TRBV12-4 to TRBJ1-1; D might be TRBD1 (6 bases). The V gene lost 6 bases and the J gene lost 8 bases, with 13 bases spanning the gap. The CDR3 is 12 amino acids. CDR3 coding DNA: TGTGCCAGCAGCCTAGACGACAGGGAAGCTTTCTTT. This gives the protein CASSLDDREAFF.

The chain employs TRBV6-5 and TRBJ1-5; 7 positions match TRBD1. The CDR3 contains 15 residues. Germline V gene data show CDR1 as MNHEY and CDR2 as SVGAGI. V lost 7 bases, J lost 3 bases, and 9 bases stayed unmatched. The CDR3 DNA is TGTGCCAGCACCTCTCTACAGGGGTTCAATCAGCCCCAGCATTTT. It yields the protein CASTSLQGFNQPQHF.

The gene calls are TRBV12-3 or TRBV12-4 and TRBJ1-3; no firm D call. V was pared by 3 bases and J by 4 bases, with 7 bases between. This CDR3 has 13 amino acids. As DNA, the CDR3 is TGTGCCAGCAGTTTGGCGACAGGAAACACCATATATTTT. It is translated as CASSLATGNTIYF.

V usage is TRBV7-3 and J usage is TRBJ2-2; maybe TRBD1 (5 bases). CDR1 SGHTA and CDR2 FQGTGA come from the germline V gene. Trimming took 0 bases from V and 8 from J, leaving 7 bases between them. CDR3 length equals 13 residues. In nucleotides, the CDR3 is TGTGCCAGCAGCTTAACAGGGGTTGGGGAGCTGTTTTTT. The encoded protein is CASSLTGVGELFF.

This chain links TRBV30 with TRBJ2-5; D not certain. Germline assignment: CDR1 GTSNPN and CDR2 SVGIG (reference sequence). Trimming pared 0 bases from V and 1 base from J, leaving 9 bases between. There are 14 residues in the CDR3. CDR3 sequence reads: CAWSVLPVQETQYF. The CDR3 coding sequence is TGTGCCTGGAGTGTCCTGCCAGTCCAAGAGACCCAGTACTTC. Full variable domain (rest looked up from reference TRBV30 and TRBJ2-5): SQTIHQWPATLVQPVGSPLSLECTVEGTSNPNLYWYRQAAGRGLQLLFYSVGIGQISSEVPQNLSASRPQDRQFILSSKKLLLSDSGFYLCAWSVLPVQETQYFGPGTRLLVL.

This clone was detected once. CDR3 in amino acids: CASSPTNNPYGYTF. CDR3 sequence (DNA): TGTGCCAGCAGCCCAACTAATAATCCTTATGGCTACACCTTC. The chain has TRBV6-5 and TRBJ1-2; D uncertain. CDR1 and CDR2 (germline): MNHEY, SVGAGI. The CDR3 runs to 14 residues. Trimming took 6 bases from V and 5 from J, leaving 16 bases between them.